One and the same sample provided the 3 T cell receptor beta chains below, sequenced in a study of blood T cells in healthy people across ages. The second PCR ran roughly 7 to 12 cycles with a sample-barcoded 5' primer and J-beta primers. TCRdb fed the 5' RACE reads into MiXCR, producing one record per CDR3 protein. The data hold about 730,000 distinct CDR3 sequences, with roughly 44% observed a single time. Sequenced material: blood. The receptor set was obtained from a woman aged 60-75 years in good health.

This clonotype was picked up a small number of times. The chain employs TRBV20-1 and TRBJ2-5; D is undetermined. The J call may not be correct, given that the DNA end is closer to TRBJ2-7. CDR1 is DFQATT and CDR2 is SNEGSKA in the germline V gene (reference sequence). The CDR3 loop spans 14 amino acids. DNA of the CDR3: TGCAGTGCTAGAGGAGGTGTAACTAAGTACGAGCAGTACTTC. This encodes CSARGGVTKYEQYF.

The chain combines TRBV6-5 with TRBJ2-3, with D perhaps matching TRBD1 (5 bases). The V and J ends lost 0 bases and 4 bases respectively, with 11 bases between them. From germline, CDR1 is MNHEY and CDR2 SVGAGI. This CDR3 has 15 amino acids. For the CDR3, the DNA is TGTGCCAGCAGTTACTCCCTTGGACAACCAGATACGCAGTATTTT. It codes for CASSYSLGQPDTQYF.

The rearrangement links TRBV10-3 to TRBJ2-5; TRBD2 matches 11 bases. After removal of 6 bases from V and 11 bases from J, the junction contained 8 bases not matched to a gene. The CDR3 covers 13 residues. The germline gives CDR1 ENHRY, CDR2 SYGVKD. CDR3 residues: CAIRGTSGDEQYF. The CDR3 DNA reads as TGTGCCATCAGAGGGACTAGCGGTGATGAGCAGTACTTC.